This is a list of T cell receptor beta chains from one sample in a study of neurological immune-mediated disorders. MiXCR, applied by TCRdb to the 5' RACE reads, yields one record per CDR3 protein. The sample records 65,000 to 85,000 distinct CDR3 sequences, 3.2% being singletons. Sequencing was carried out using PBMCs. The receptors shown here come from a woman in her forties or fifties with multiple sclerosis. The CDR3 runs from the conserved cysteine through the conserved F or W. Fields, in order: CDR3 DNA, CDR3 protein, clone size, J gene, D gene, V gene. A D gene is named only where the DNA matches it firmly. Only part of the rows carry a size: once, few, many, or a class if the clone is expanded.

TGTGCCAGCAGCGCCCGTGGGGGCGCTAGCACAGATACGCAGTATTTT | CASSARGGASTDTQYF | many | TRBJ2-3 | . | TRBV9
TGTGCCAGCAGCTTAAGCCGGGACAGGGCTAACTATGGCTACACCTTC | CASSLSRDRANYGYTF | . | TRBJ1-2 | TRBD1 | TRBV7-6
TGTGCCAGCAGTCAATCCGGGACAGGGTCTTTTGGGCCTGGGGCCAACGTCCTGACTTTC | CASSQSGTGSFGPGANVLTF | many | TRBJ2-6 | TRBD1 | TRBV6-1
TGTGCCAGCAGCCGGTACAGACAGGGAACAACGGGGAATGAGCAGTTCTTC | CASSRYRQGTTGNEQFF | many | TRBJ2-1 | TRBD1 | TRBV11-2
TGCAGTGCCCCGGAGACAGGGGCCTACAATGAGCAGTTCTTC | CSAPETGAYNEQFF | many | TRBJ2-1 | TRBD1 | TRBV20-1
TGCAGTGCTAGAGATGAGATTTCTAACACTGAAGCTTTCTTT | CSARDEISNTEAFF | many | TRBJ1-1 | . | TRBV20-1
TGCAGTGCTAGAGGTGGACAGGGGGGAGAGACCCAGTACTTC | CSARGGQGGETQYF | many | TRBJ2-5 | TRBD1 | TRBV20-1
TGCGCCAGCAGCTTACAGGGGGCTGAAGCTTTCTTT | CASSLQGAEAFF | . | TRBJ1-1 | TRBD1 | TRBV5-1
TGTGCCAGCAGCTTATATTCCCTTTCCGAGGGCAATGAGCAGTTCTTC | CASSLYSLSEGNEQFF | many | TRBJ2-1 | . | TRBV7-8
TGCGCCAGCAGCTTGGGGGTACAAGAGACCCAGTACTTC | CASSLGVQETQYF | medium-sized | TRBJ2-5 | . | TRBV5-1
TGTGCCAGCAGTTTGAACAGATGGAACATTCAGTACTTC | CASSLNRWNIQYF | many | TRBJ2-4 | . | TRBV12-3/TRBV12-4
TGTGCCAGCAGTAATTACGGGCCCAGGGGGGAGCTGTTTTTT | CASSNYGPRGELFF | many | TRBJ2-2 | . | TRBV6-2/TRBV6-3
TGTGCCAGCAGCTTGTATCGGACTATCGGCAATCAGCCCCAGCATTTT | CASSLYRTIGNQPQHF | many | TRBJ1-5 | . | TRBV5-8
TGCGCCAGCAGCTTGGGACAGGGTGTGGTGGGCACTGAAGCTTTCTTT | CASSLGQGVVGTEAFF | many | TRBJ1-1 | TRBD1 | TRBV5-1
TGCGCCAGCAGCGCGGGACAGGGATACAATGAGCAGTTCTTC | CASSAGQGYNEQFF | many | TRBJ2-1 | TRBD1 | TRBV5-1
TGTGCCAGCAGCTTAGGGACTAGCGGGAGCACAGATACGCAGTATTTT | CASSLGTSGSTDTQYF | medium-sized | TRBJ2-3 | TRBD2 | TRBV7-6
TGCGCCAGCAGCCCCCAGGACAGGGGCTGGTCCGACACTGAAGCTTTCTTT | CASSPQDRGWSDTEAFF | many | TRBJ1-1 | TRBD1 | TRBV5-1
TGTGCCAGCAGCTCCCCTAGCACAGATACGCAGTATTTT | CASSSPSTDTQYF | many | TRBJ2-3 | . | TRBV5-4
TGCGCCAGCAGCTTGGACGGTGGTGCAAGTGCAGATACGCAGTATTTT | CASSLDGGASADTQYF | many | TRBJ2-3 | . | TRBV5-1
TGTGCCACCAGTGATCTTCGGACAGGGGCGGTGGATACGCAGTATTTT | CATSDLRTGAVDTQYF | many | TRBJ2-3 | TRBD1 | TRBV24-1
TGTGCAACCAGCAGAGATTGGGTGTGGGGCCGATACGAGCAGTACTTC | CATSRDWVWGRYEQYF | many | TRBJ2-7 | . | TRBV15
TGTGCCAGCAGCTTACGGGCCCAGGGGACGAGGGACAATGAGCAGTTCTTC | CASSLRAQGTRDNEQFF | medium-sized | TRBJ2-1 | . | TRBV7-9
TGTGCCACCGCCCCAGGGTTACCCCATCAAGAGACCCAGTACTTC | CATAPGLPHQETQYF | medium-sized | TRBJ2-5 | . | TRBV24-1
TGTGCCAGCAGCGGCGTGGCCGGGGAGCTGTTTTTT | CASSGVAGELFF | many | TRBJ2-2 | . | TRBV7-6
TGTGCCAGCAGTCGCGGCGGGGGGGACAGGCCCCAGCATTTT | CASSRGGGDRPQHF | many | TRBJ1-5 | TRBD1 | TRBV12-3/TRBV12-4
TGTGCCAGCAGTGTACGACTAGCGGGGACCTACAATGAGCAGTTCTTC | CASSVRLAGTYNEQFF | many | TRBJ2-1 | TRBD2 | TRBV6-1
TGTGCCACCAGACCCACTTCGGAGGGGGTCACCTTC | CATRPTSEGVTF | many | TRBJ1-2 | . | TRBV15
TGTGCCAGCTCAGGACCCGGGGGGCCCTACAATGAGCAGTTCTTC | CASSGPGGPYNEQFF | many | TRBJ2-1 | . | TRBV18
TGTGCCAGCAGCTTAAGACCGCCGGGACAGGGGAAGCACAATGAGCAGTTCTTC | CASSLRPPGQGKHNEQFF | many | TRBJ2-1 | TRBD1 | TRBV11-2
TGTGCCAGCAGCTCGGGACTAGCGAGCAATGAGCAGTTCTTC | CASSSGLASNEQFF | many | TRBJ2-1 | TRBD2 | TRBV6-6
TGCAGCGTCGAATCCGGGACACCGAACACTGAAGCTTTCTTT | CSVESGTPNTEAFF | many | TRBJ1-1 | . | TRBV29-1
TGTGCCAGCAGCCAAGATACGGGCAGCCGTTATACGCAGTATTTT | CASSQDTGSRYTQYF | many | TRBJ2-3 | . | TRBV14
TGTGCCAGCGGGACCCAGTCAACTAACTATGGCTACACCTTC | CASGTQSTNYGYTF | many | TRBJ1-2 | . | TRBV12-3/TRBV12-4
TGTGCCAGCACTGGCCAGGGTAGTCAGCCCCAGCATTTT | CASTGQGSQPQHF | many | TRBJ1-5 | . | TRBV6-2/TRBV6-3
TGTGCCAGCGCCCGCCGGGATGAGCAGTTCTTC | CASARRDEQFF | many | TRBJ2-1 | . | TRBV2
TGCGCCAGCAGAAGAGAAGCGGGAGGGCCGGCCAATGAGCAGTTCTTC | CASRREAGGPANEQFF | many | TRBJ2-1 | TRBD2 | TRBV5-1
TGCGCCAGCACCCGAGACTCGAGCCCCGGGGAGCTGTTTTTT | CASTRDSSPGELFF | many | TRBJ2-2 | . | TRBV5-1
TGCAGTGCTACAGGGTTCCCAGATACGCAGTATTTT | CSATGFPDTQYF | many | TRBJ2-3 | . | TRBV20-1
TGTGCCAGCTCACCCTCCTGGGGCGGATCCCGTGATAAGCTGTTTTTT | CASSPSWGGSRDKLFF | many | TRBJ2-2 | . | TRBV18
TGTGCCAGCAGCCGAACAGGGGTCATTCAGTACTTC | CASSRTGVIQYF | many | TRBJ2-4 | TRBD1 | TRBV7-8
TGCGCCAGCAGGCAAGGGTTAGTGAACACTGAAGCTTTCTTT | CASRQGLVNTEAFF | many | TRBJ1-1 | . | TRBV5-1
TGTGCCAGCAGCCAACTAGGACTAGCGGGGGAAGAGCAGTACTTC | CASSQLGLAGEEQYF | many | TRBJ2-7 | TRBD2 | TRBV7-8
TGTGCCAGCAGGGCCCAGGGGGGGGTGAGCACTGAAGCTTTCTTT | CASRAQGGVSTEAFF | many | TRBJ1-1 | TRBD1 | TRBV5-6
TGTGCCATCAGTGAGTCGAGAGTCCAGGGGGATGAGCAGTTCTTC | CAISESRVQGDEQFF | many | TRBJ2-1 | TRBD1 | TRBV10-3
TGCAGCGTTCCCGATAACACCGGGGAGCTGTTTTTT | CSVPDNTGELFF | many | TRBJ2-2 | . | TRBV29-1
TGTGCCAGCAGGAAATCCACCACCGACAAATACACCGGGGAGCTGTTTTTT | CASRKSTTDKYTGELFF | many | TRBJ2-2 | . | TRBV7-9
TGCAGTGCTAGTGGGTACCTAGCGGGAGGGGTTGGCTACGAGCAGTACTTC | CSASGYLAGGVGYEQYF | many | TRBJ2-7 | TRBD2 | TRBV20-1
TGTGCCAGCAGGGCCCGGTCCGACACCGGGGAGCTGTTTTTT | CASRARSDTGELFF | many | TRBJ2-2 | . | TRBV12-3/TRBV12-4
TGTGCCAGCAGCGTAAGACAGGGGGCGAGGGAGCAGTTCTTC | CASSVRQGAREQFF | many | TRBJ2-1 | TRBD1 | TRBV9
TGTGCCAGCAGCTTACAGGGCTCTGGAAACACCATATATTTT | CASSLQGSGNTIYF | many | TRBJ1-3 | . | TRBV5-6
TGTGCCAGTCGTCGGAGGTCAGTCTACAATGAGCAGTTCTTC | CASRRRSVYNEQFF | many | TRBJ2-1 | . | TRBV6-2/TRBV6-3
TGCAGTGCTAGTATGCGCGGGCATGGAGCCTCCTACGAGCAGTACTTC | CSASMRGHGASYEQYF | many | TRBJ2-7 | . | TRBV20-1
TGTGCCAGCAGCTCGTGGACAGGGGGGAATGAAAAACTGTTTTTT | CASSSWTGGNEKLFF | many | TRBJ1-4 | TRBD1 | TRBV7-6
TGTGCCAGCAGCTTACTAATTTTGGGCGGGGAGCTGTTTTTT | CASSLLILGGELFF | many | TRBJ2-2 | . | TRBV7-8
TGTGCCAGCAGCTTGGCGGCAGGGACGTACGAGCAGTACTTC | CASSLAAGTYEQYF | many | TRBJ2-7 | . | TRBV5-6
TGTGCCAGCAGTTTATGGGCAGGGGGCAACTATGGCTACACCTTC | CASSLWAGGNYGYTF | few | TRBJ1-2 | TRBD1 | TRBV28
TGTGCCAGCACGGGACTAGCAGACACCGGGGAGCTGTTTTTT | CASTGLADTGELFF | many | TRBJ2-2 | TRBD2 | TRBV6-5
TGTGCCATCGGCGTCACAGGGGGAGGCGAAAAACTGTTTTTT | CAIGVTGGGEKLFF | many | TRBJ1-4 | TRBD1 | TRBV7-9